The 17 T cell receptor beta chains presented below share a single source sample, sequenced in a study of CD8 T cells in Susac syndrome. When the RNA was reverse transcribed, random hexamers were used with an input of about 0.5 to 1 ug. TCRdb reanalysed the immunoSEQ multiplex PCR reads using MiXCR and keeps one entry per CDR3 protein. Seen here are some 110,000 distinct CDR3 sequences, roughly 93% observed once, and the top ten hold roughly 0.088%. Sequencing used CD4+ T cells from PBMCs. The receptors come from a human donor with multiple sclerosis.

This clonotype was detected once. This chain connects TRBV3-1 to TRBJ1-2, with D unresolved. Germline assignment: CDR1 LGHDT and CDR2 YNNKEL (reference sequence). V was shortened by 5 bases and J by 2 bases, with 6 bases between the two germline ends. The CDR3 extends over 12 amino acids. CDR3 sequence reads: CASSTINYGYTF. CDR3 bases: TGTGCCAGCAGCACTATCAACTATGGCTACACCTTC.

The J gene is TRBJ2-7, the V gene TRBV12-2; the DNA was not used to check the table's D call, TRBD2. TRBV12-2 is labeled a pseudogene. This CDR3 has 12 residues. This chain's CDR3 is CASRLAAGEQYF. CDR3 DNA sequence: TGTGCAAGTCGCTTAGCGGCGGGTGAGCAGTACTTC.

The V call is TRBV20-1, the J call TRBJ1-5, with a tentative D call TRBD1 (5 bases). The CDR3 contains 16 residues. CDR1 and CDR2 (germline): DFQATT, SNEGSKA (reference sequence). The V gene lost 0 bases and the J gene lost 7 bases, with 19 bases spanning the gap. Written as DNA, the CDR3 is TGCAGTGCTAGAGATCTCGCGGCAGGGAGACAGCAGCCCCAGCATTTT. Translated: CSARDLAAGRQQPQHF.

This chain links TRBV18 with TRBJ2-4; D possibly corresponds to TRBD1 (5 bases). Germline V gene sequence: CDR1 KGHSH, CDR2 LQKENI. CDR3 length: 14 amino acids. V lost 9 bases to trimming and J lost 1 base, with 13 bases between them. The CDR3 coding sequence is TGTGCCAGGGACACCAATTTGGCCAAAAACATTCAGTACTTC. Translating gives CARDTNLAKNIQYF.

The chain couples TRBV7-9 to TRBJ1-1; tentatively, D is TRBD1 (6 bases). The CDR3 sequence is 15 residues long. The germline CDR1 and CDR2 sequences are SEHNR and FQNEAQ (reference sequence). V lost 6 bases and J 6 bases, leaving 20 bases between the germline ends. In nucleotides, the CDR3 is TGTGCCAGCAGTTCATCGGGGGGCCCAGGGGCTGAAGCTTTCTTT. It encodes CASSSSGGPGAEAFF.

The CDR3 sequence: CASSRTEANTGELFF. The CDR3 DNA reads TGTGCCAGCAGCCGGACGGAAGCGAACACCGGGGAGCTGTTTTTT. The chain has TRBV3-1 and TRBJ2-2; no clear D gene. V was cut by 4 bases and J by 0 bases, with 9 bases left in between. The CDR3 spans 15 residues. Germline V gene lookup returns CDR1 LGHDT and CDR2 YNNKEL (reference sequence).

The genes are TRBV12-1 and TRBJ2-1; the table's D call of TRBD2 was not tested on the DNA. TRBV12-1 represents a pseudogene. CDR3 size: 16 residues. For the CDR3, the DNA is TGTGCCAGCAGCTCAGGACTAGCACTCACCTACAATGAGCAGTTCTTC. Translating it yields CASSSGLALTYNEQFF.

Turning to this clonotype: One junction end does not reproduce the germline sequence, and a read error may be involved. CDR3: CSAREPGTGGTLYGYTF. The CDR3 DNA reads TGCAGTGCTCGAGAACCCGGGACAGGGGGGACTTTGTATGGCTACACCTTC. V is TRBV20-1 and J is TRBJ1-2; the match to TRBD1 covers 11 bases. This CDR3 comprises 17 residues. CDR1 and CDR2 (germline): DFQATT, SNEGSKA (reference sequence).

This chain links TRBV5-1 with TRBJ1-1; D is unclear. The V gene lost 7 bases and the J gene lost 3 bases, with 16 bases spanning the gap. The CDR3 sequence is 14 residues long. The germline V gene has CDR1 SGHRS and CDR2 YFSETQ. The CDR3 nucleotides read TGCGCCAGCGGGGATGGGATCGGAGACACTGAAGCTTTCTTT. This encodes CASGDGIGDTEAFF. Full variable domain (outside the CDR3, taken from reference TRBV5-1 and TRBJ1-1): KAGVTQTPRYLIKTRGQQVTLSCSPISGHRSVSWYQQTPGQGLQFLFEYFSETQRNKGNFPGRFSGRQFSNSRSEMNVSTLELGDSALYLCASGDGIGDTEAFFGQGTRLTVV.

V and J are TRBV13 and TRBJ2-7; 7 bases map to TRBD1. V trimming: 5 bases; J trimming: 7 bases; junction bases outside the gene matches: 11. Germline-derived CDR1 and CDR2 are PRHDT and FYEKMQ (reference sequence). CDR3 length: 14 amino acids. The chain's CDR3 is CASSVTGAGGEQYF. The CDR3 DNA reads TGTGCCAGCAGCGTCACCGGGGCAGGGGGTGAGCAGTACTTC.

This chain joins TRBV29-1 and TRBJ2-7; TRBD1 agrees at 11 bases. V shed 6 bases, J shed 2 bases, and the junction held 6 bases outside the gene matches. Germline V CDR1 and CDR2: SQVTM, ANQGSEA. The CDR3 is 14 amino acids. CDR3 in amino acids: CSVEGQGGPYEQYF. The CDR3, as DNA: TGCAGCGTCGAGGGACAGGGGGGTCCCTACGAGCAGTACTTC.

This clonotype was counted once. The chain carries TRBV3-1 and TRBJ2-7; D not certain. Trimming took off 1 base at V and 3 bases at J, with 10 bases between the two ends. The CDR3 covers 14 residues. Germline V gene sequence: CDR1 LGHDT, CDR2 YNNKEL (reference sequence). DNA of the CDR3: TGTGCCAGCAGCCAAGGGCAGGTAGGCTACGAGCAGTACTTC. Protein: CASSQGQVGYEQYF.

The chain recombines TRBV10-3 with TRBJ2-6; D remains unclear. CDR1 and CDR2 (germline): ENHRY, SYGVKD. V was clipped by 2 bases and J by 0 bases, with 5 bases between them. This CDR3 comprises 15 residues. The CDR3 loop reads CAISEQNSGANVLTF. The CDR3 DNA sequence: TGTGCCATCAGTGAGCAAAACTCTGGGGCCAACGTCCTGACTTTC.

The chain carries TRBV29-1 and TRBJ1-3; D call uncertain. The V end lost 7 bases, the J end lost 4 bases, and 8 bases lay between the germline ends. CDR1 is SQVTM, CDR2 ANQGSEA, per germline. The CDR3 is made up of 11 amino acids. CDR3 residues: CSGSIGNTIYF. The CDR3 DNA sequence: TGCAGCGGCAGTATCGGAAACACCATATATTTT.

The V gene is TRBV27, the J gene TRBJ2-3, with D maybe TRBD2 (6 bases). Germline-derived CDR1 and CDR2 are MNHEY and SMNVEV (reference sequence). This CDR3 contains 16 residues. V was trimmed by 4 bases and J by 0 bases, leaving 14 bases between them. CDR3 protein: CASSWISGTSTDTQYF. Written as DNA, the CDR3 is TGTGCCAGCAGTTGGATTAGCGGAACTAGCACAGATACGCAGTATTTT.

DNA for the CDR3: TGTGCCAGCAGTTTCTCAGGGGCAGATACGCAGTATTTT. Translated: CASSFSGADTQYF. This chain joins TRBV28 and TRBJ2-3; a possible D gene is TRBD1 (6 bases). V was pared by 3 bases and J by 4 bases, with 8 bases between. The germline V gene encodes CDR1 MDHEN and CDR2 SYDVKM. The CDR3 contains 13 residues.

This chain joins TRBV7-9 and TRBJ2-7, with D tentatively TRBD1 (5 bases). This CDR3 spans 15 amino acids. V gave up 3 bases and J gave up 1 base, with 13 bases separating them. The germline V gene has CDR1 SEHNR and CDR2 FQNEAQ (reference sequence). CDR3 sequence reads: CASSLTDKLSYEQYF. The CDR3 coding sequence is TGTGCCAGCAGCTTGACGGACAAACTATCCTACGAGCAGTACTTC.